Given below is one TCR beta chain in context. The CDR3 consists of 14 residues. Per germline, CDR1 DFQATT and CDR2 SNEGSKA (reference sequence). The V gene lost 3 bases and the J gene lost 9 bases, with 21 bases spanning the gap. These data belong to a study of T cell responses to AZD1222 COVID-19 vaccine. This table comes from immunoSEQ multiplex PCR, and its TCRdb copy is limited to in-frame clones, with some not included. This table has 100,000 to 120,000 clones, 70% to 90% appearing once. Sequenced material: peripheral blood, taken on day 0 of AZD1222 vaccination. The sequence derives from an adult in good health. The chain links TRBV20-1 to TRBJ2-7, with D perhaps matching TRBD1 or TRBD2 (5 bases each). The CDR3 DNA is TGCAGTGCTAGTTCCGGGGAGAGGGGCCTTGGGCAGTACTTC. As protein: CSASSGERGLGQYF.